This TCR beta chain was retrieved from a study of blood T cell repertoires in COVID-19. The overall study: There were acute and convalescent COVID-19 samples, and they came from the United States, Italy and Spain.

This CDR3 is 16 amino acids long. Germline loops: CDR1 SGHTS, CDR2 YDEGEE. Unmatched junction bases numbered 14, after V lost 4 bases and J lost 7 bases. Profiled with immunoSEQ multiplex PCR; TCRdb holds only in-frame clones, not every one. Here the sample spans 120,000 to 150,000 clones, 70% to 90% being singletons. This receptor was identified in a woman in her sixties or seventies with COVID-19, enrolled during active disease. Source material: peripheral blood. This chain connects TRBV5-8 to TRBJ2-1, with 7 positions matching TRBD1. CDR3 sequence: CASSKTGNIGWNEQFF. The CDR3 nucleotides read TGTGCCAGCAGCAAGACAGGGAACATAGGGTGGAATGAGCAGTTCTTC. The full variable domain, completed using reference TRBV5-8 and TRBJ2-1, is EAGVTQSPTHLIKTRGQQATLRCSPISGHTSVYWYQQALGLGLQFLLWYDEGEERNRGNFPPRFSGRQFPNYSSELNVNALELEDSALYLCASSKTGNIGWNEQFFGPGTRLTVL.